The source of this T cell receptor (beta chain) is a study of prognosis after radiotherapy for stage I lung cancer. Study-wide context: Squamous cell carcinoma tumors occurred in six or seven patients, adenocarcinoma in about a dozen. Among the patients, a few developed distant metastases after radiotherapy at a median of about seven months, and around 15 showed no significant progression. Study conclusions and caveats: With medians of approximately 9,100 versus 7,200, unique TCR clone counts fell after stereotactic body radiation therapy.

From genomic DNA, two-round multiplex PCR was used to amplify TCR beta CDR3. Initially, in first-round PCR, primers specific to each TRBV and TRBJ gene were used. TCRdb analysed the multiplex PCR reads with MiXCR anew, one entry per CDR3 protein. The data hold 15,000 to 20,000 distinct CDR3 sequences, with 31% observed a single time. This clonotype was recorded at least ten times. Antigen specificity is unknown. The sequence derives from a donor aged 50 or older with non-small cell lung cancer. Sequences were derived from PBMCs, sampled before or after stereotactic body radiation therapy (not recorded which).

For the CDR3, the DNA is TGTGCCAGCAGTTTGGGCAGACGTACCAGTAATGAAAAACTGTTTTTT. Encoded protein: CASSLGRRTSNEKLFF. This rearrangement joins TRBV12-3 or TRBV12-4 to TRBJ1-4, with no clear D. The V end was cut by 3 bases, the J end by 4 bases, with 15 bases between. The CDR3 consists of 16 residues.